This TCR beta chain was recovered during a study of identical twins. Regarding this clonotype: The antigen is not known.

General study results and limits: Out-of-frame alpha sequences common to twins were enriched for low generation probability.

Healthy Caucasians supplied all donations. Template switching created a universal primer site, and the cDNA included unique molecular identifiers. MiXCR, run by TCRdb on the 5' RACE reads, gives a single entry per CDR3 protein. Here the sample spans fewer than 550,000 distinct CDR3 sequences, roughly 13% being singletons. The CDR3 consists of 15 residues. Looked up from germline, CDR1 is LGHNA and CDR2 is YSLEER. J was trimmed by 2 bases and V by 0 bases; bases with no gene match: 3. This sample also belongs to another study, concerning yellow fever vaccine responses in identical twins.

This TCR was recovered from a young woman in good health. The sample was CD4+ T cells sorted from blood. This chain links TRBV4-3 with TRBJ1-2; 7 bases fit TRBD1. The CDR3 sequence: CASSQEVRGNYGYTF. As DNA, the CDR3 is TGCGCCAGCAGCCAAGAAGTCAGGGGGAACTATGGCTACACCTTC.